The following is a TCR beta chain sequence with its context. Its antigen is not known. This specimen belongs to a study of blood T cells in healthy people across ages. Findings and caveats of the study: Diversity estimates drawn from one million T cells were deemed underestimates.

Through a sample-barcoded 5' primer and a J-beta primer mix, a second PCR was run for roughly 7 to 11 cycles. TCRdb independently ran MiXCR on the 5' RACE reads; one entry per CDR3 protein. The table lists fewer than 600,000 distinct CDR3 sequences, around a quarter of them singletons. The CDR3 covers 14 residues. Germline loops: CDR1 WSHSY, CDR2 SAAADI. V shed 9 bases and J 10 bases; nucleotides not matched to a gene: 10. A further study also used this sample, focusing on T cells of mothers and their children. From that study: The analysis detected no persistent microchimeric T cell clones.

The origin of this receptor is a boy aged 2 to 10 in good health. The specimen was blood. The chain links TRBV10-2 to TRBJ1-6; TRBD1 aligns across 9 bases. Written as DNA, the CDR3 is TGCGCCAGTACAACCGGGACAGGGAACTCACCCCTCCACTTT. It yields the protein CASTTGTGNSPLHF.